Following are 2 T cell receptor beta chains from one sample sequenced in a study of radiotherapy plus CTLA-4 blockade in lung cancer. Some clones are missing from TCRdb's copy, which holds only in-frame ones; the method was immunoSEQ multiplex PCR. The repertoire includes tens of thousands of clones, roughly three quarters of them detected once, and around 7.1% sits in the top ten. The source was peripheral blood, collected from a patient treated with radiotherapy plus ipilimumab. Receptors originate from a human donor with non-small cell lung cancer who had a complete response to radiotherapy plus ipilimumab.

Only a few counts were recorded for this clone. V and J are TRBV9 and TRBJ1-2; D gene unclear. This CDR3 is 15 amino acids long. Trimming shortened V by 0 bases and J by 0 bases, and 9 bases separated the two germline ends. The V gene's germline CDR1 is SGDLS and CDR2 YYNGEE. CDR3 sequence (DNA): TGTGCCAGCAGCGTAGGGCCGAAAGCTAACTATGGCTACACCTTC. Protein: CASSVGPKANYGYTF.

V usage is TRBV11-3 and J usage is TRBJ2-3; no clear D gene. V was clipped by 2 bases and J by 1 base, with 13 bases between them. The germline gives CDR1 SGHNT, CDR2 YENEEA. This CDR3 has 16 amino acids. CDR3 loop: CASSLSGVLGTDTQYF. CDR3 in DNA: TGTGCCAGCAGCTTATCAGGTGTCCTAGGCACAGATACGCAGTATTTT.